The T cell receptor beta chain under discussion was sequenced for a study of T cell responses to AZD1222 COVID-19 vaccine. Study-level points and caveats: It was only after the peak T cell response that any repertoires were sampled. Spike-specific TCRs gained breadth and depth after people received two AZD1222 doses.

This clone has a single count. Its antigen is undetermined. This table comes from immunoSEQ multiplex PCR, and its TCRdb copy is limited to in-frame clones, with some not included. The top ten clones hold 4% to 5% of a sample with about 100,000 clones, about 89% of them seen once. In germline, CDR1 is SGDLS, CDR2 YYNGEE. The V and J ends lost 1 base and 3 bases respectively, with 21 bases between them. The CDR3 totals 18 residues. V usage is TRBV9 and J usage is TRBJ2-3, with D uncertain. The origin of this receptor is an adult in good health. The sequencing here drew on peripheral blood, taken on day 0 of MenACWY control vaccination. DNA for the CDR3: TGTGCCAGCAGCGTATTTCCCGTCGACCTTGGTCCTACAGATACGCAGTATTTT. Translated, it gives CASSVFPVDLGPTDTQYF.